The entry that follows covers one T cell receptor beta chain sequence. Its target is not known. Using the 5' RACE reads, TCRdb records one entry per CDR3 protein without DNA. Its listing shows approximately 110,000 distinct CDR3 sequences. These data belong to a study of monozygotic twins with inflammatory bowel disease. Study observations and caveats: Immunosuppressive treatments differing between patients may have added repertoire variability. Twins with IBD were found to have lower TCRbeta diversity (inverse Simpson) than healthy co-twins.

CDR3 length equals 14 residues. Germline loops: CDR1 DFQATT, CDR2 SNEGSKA (reference sequence). This clonotype was sampled from a human donor with ulcerative colitis or Crohn's disease, or a healthy co-twin of an affected twin (not recorded which). The sequenced sample consisted of blood. The chain carries TRBV20-1 and TRBJ1-5; TCRdb calls TRBD1, which cannot be checked without DNA. CDR3 amino acids: CSARPGGGNQPQHF.